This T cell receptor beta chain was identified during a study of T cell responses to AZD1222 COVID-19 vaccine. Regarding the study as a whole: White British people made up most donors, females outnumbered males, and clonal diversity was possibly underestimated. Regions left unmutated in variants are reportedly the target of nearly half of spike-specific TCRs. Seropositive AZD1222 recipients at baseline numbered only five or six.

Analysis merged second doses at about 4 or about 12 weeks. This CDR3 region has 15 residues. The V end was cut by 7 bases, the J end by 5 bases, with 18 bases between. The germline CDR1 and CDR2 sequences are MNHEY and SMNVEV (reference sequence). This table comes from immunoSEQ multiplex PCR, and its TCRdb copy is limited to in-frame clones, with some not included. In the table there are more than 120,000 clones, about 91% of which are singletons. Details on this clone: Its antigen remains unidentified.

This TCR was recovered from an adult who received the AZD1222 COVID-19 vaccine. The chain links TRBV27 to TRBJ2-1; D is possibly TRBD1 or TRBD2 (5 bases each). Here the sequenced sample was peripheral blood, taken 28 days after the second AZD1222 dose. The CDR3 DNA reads TGTGCCAGCAATGGCCGACGGGGCTTTAACAATGAGCAGTTCTTC. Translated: CASNGRRGFNNEQFF.